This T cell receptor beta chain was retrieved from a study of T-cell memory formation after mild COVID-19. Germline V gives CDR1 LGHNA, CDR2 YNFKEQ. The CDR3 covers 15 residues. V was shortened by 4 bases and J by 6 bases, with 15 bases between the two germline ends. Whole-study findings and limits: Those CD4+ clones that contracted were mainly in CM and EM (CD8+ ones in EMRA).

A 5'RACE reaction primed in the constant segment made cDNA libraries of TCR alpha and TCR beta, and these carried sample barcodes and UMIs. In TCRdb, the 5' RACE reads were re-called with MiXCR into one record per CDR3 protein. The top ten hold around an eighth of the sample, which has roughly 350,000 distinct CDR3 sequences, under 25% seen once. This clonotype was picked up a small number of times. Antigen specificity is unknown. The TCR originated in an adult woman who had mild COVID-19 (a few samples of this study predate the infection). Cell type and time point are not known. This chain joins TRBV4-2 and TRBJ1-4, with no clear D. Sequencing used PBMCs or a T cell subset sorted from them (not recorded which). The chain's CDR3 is CASSPRPGGHEKLFF. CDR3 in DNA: TGTGCCAGCAGCCCCAGACCAGGCGGGCATGAAAAACTGTTTTTT.